These 32 T cell receptor beta chains were all obtained from the same sample, sequenced in a study of PD-1 blockade in classical Hodgkin lymphoma. Every patient experienced relapse after autologous stem cell transplantation, and brentuximab vedotin exposure varied. Clones were read by immunoSEQ multiplex PCR, and TCRdb kept only the in-frame ones, dropping some. The sample has thousands of clones, around 85% seen once. The material was peripheral blood mononuclear cells (PBMCs), obtained at baseline. The origin of the receptors is a human donor with classical Hodgkin lymphoma.

This clone was observed a handful of times. The CDR3 is CASSVEDYPMNTEAFF. The CDR3 DNA is TGTGCCAGCAGCGTAGAAGACTACCCTATGAACACTGAAGCTTTCTTT. The J gene is TRBJ1-1, the V gene TRBV9; D not certain. This CDR3 comprises 16 residues. The V gene's germline CDR1 is SGDLS and CDR2 YYNGEE. V lost 0 bases to trimming and J lost 0 bases, with 12 bases between them. Full variable domain (rest looked up from reference TRBV9 and TRBJ1-1): DSGVTQTPKHLITATGQRVTLRCSPRSGDLSVYWYQQSLDQGLQFLIQYYNGEERAKGNILERFSAQQFPDLHSELNLSSLELGDSALYFCASSVEDYPMNTEAFFGQGTRLTVV.

This sequence joins TRBV6-5 and TRBJ2-3; D not resolved. The CDR3 has 15 residues. Germline loops: CDR1 MNHEY, CDR2 SVGAGI. The ends were cut back, 0 bases at V and 2 bases at J, with 9 bases in the middle. CDR3 in amino acids: CASSYSRLSTDTQYF. The CDR3 DNA follows: TGTGCCAGCAGTTACTCGAGGCTTTCCACAGATACGCAGTATTTT.

This chain joins TRBV11-3 and TRBJ2-7; TRBD1 matches at 7 bases. With V trimmed by 5 bases and J by 2 bases, 12 bases remained unmatched. CDR1 and CDR2 (germline): SGHNT, YENEEA. This CDR3 is built from 16 residues. The CDR3 nucleotides read TGTGCCAGCAGCCCCGGCGGCTGGGACAGCCCCTACGAGCAGTACTTC. Translating gives CASSPGGWDSPYEQYF.

This clone was seen only a few times. The rearrangement links TRBV19 to TRBJ2-3; D uncertain. The ends were cut back, 6 bases at V and 3 bases at J, with 4 bases in the middle. The germline V gene encodes CDR1 LNHDA and CDR2 SQIVND (reference sequence). CDR3 length: 11 residues. The CDR3 region has the DNA TGTGCCAGTAGCTTAACAGATACGCAGTATTTT. The encoded protein is CASSLTDTQYF.

The gene calls are TRBV5-5 and TRBJ2-1, with D possibly matching TRBD1 (5 bases). This CDR3 region has 14 residues. Germline assignment: CDR1 SGHKS and CDR2 YYEKEE (reference sequence). V was trimmed by 3 bases and J by 9 bases, leaving 16 bases between them. The CDR3 nucleotides read TGTGCCAGCAGCTCAAACCCAGACAGCTTTGAGCAGTTCTTC. This gives the protein CASSSNPDSFEQFF.

There are a few counts of this clone. The V call is TRBV6-6, the J call TRBJ2-7, with 9 bases aligning to TRBD2. The ends lost 11 bases at V and 2 bases at J; junction bases unmatched: 10. Germline CDR1 is MNHNY and CDR2 is SVGAGI (reference sequence). The CDR3 contains 14 residues. The CDR3 spells CASHRLAGTYEQYF. For the CDR3, the DNA is TGTGCCTCCCACCGCCTAGCGGGAACCTACGAGCAGTACTTC.

The genes are TRBV27 and TRBJ1-5; tentatively, D is TRBD1 (5 bases). Between the trimmed V and J ends, which lost 2 bases and 7 bases, there was a span of 9 bases. CDR1 and CDR2 from the germline V gene are MNHEY and SMNVEV (reference sequence). The CDR3 loop spans 13 amino acids. The CDR3 nucleotides read TGTGCCAGCAGTTTACGGGGGAAACAGCCCCAGCATTTT. Amino acids: CASSLRGKQPQHF.

This clone was detected only a few times. The chain links TRBV4-3 to TRBJ1-1, with a weak D call TRBD1 (5 bases). V lost 5 bases and J lost 4, with 17 bases in between. This CDR3 has 15 amino acids. Germline loops: CDR1 LGHNA, CDR2 YSLEER. DNA of the CDR3: TGCGCCAGCAGCATCAATTTCGACAGTGTCACTGAAGCTTTCTTT. This sequence encodes CASSINFDSVTEAFF.

The CDR3 coding sequence is TGTGCCAGCAGCGCCGGACAGGGGGGTTGGGAGACCCAGTACTTC. Translating gives CASSAGQGGWETQYF. This chain uses TRBV9 with TRBJ2-5, with 10 bases fitting TRBD1. Germline assignment: CDR1 SGDLS and CDR2 YYNGEE. The CDR3 covers 15 residues. The V gene end was trimmed by 3 bases and the J gene end by 5 bases; junction bases not matched to a gene: 7.

The V gene is TRBV6-1, the J gene TRBJ2-3; D gene unclear. With 7 bases removed from V and 2 bases from J, the gap between germline ends came to 7 bases. The CDR3 totals 12 residues. Germline CDR1 is MNHNS and CDR2 is SASEGT. The DNA of the CDR3 is TGTGCCAGCAAAGGTTACACAGATACGCAGTATTTT. Encoded protein: CASKGYTDTQYF.

J is TRBJ1-5 and V is TRBV10-3; D may be TRBD1 (6 bases). Germline V gene data show CDR1 as ENHRY and CDR2 as SYGVKD. Trimming took off 2 bases at V and 6 bases at J, with 11 bases between the two ends. The CDR3 sequence is 14 residues long. The CDR3 loop is CAISESAGAQPQHF. The CDR3 DNA follows: TGTGCCATCAGTGAGAGTGCAGGGGCTCAGCCCCAGCATTTT.

The chain uses TRBV6-1 and TRBJ2-7; TRBD1 is a possible D gene (6 bases). The CDR3 runs 14 residues. V lost 2 bases and J 6 bases, leaving 14 bases between the germline ends. Germline CDR1 MNHNS, CDR2 SASEGT. The CDR3 sequence: CASSEMGHLGEQYF. The CDR3 DNA follows: TGTGCCAGCAGTGAAATGGGACACCTCGGCGAGCAGTACTTC.

J is TRBJ2-4 and V is TRBV28; TRBD1 agrees at 7 bases. The V gene's germline CDR1 is MDHEN and CDR2 SYDVKM. The CDR3 totals 18 residues. The V and J ends lost 2 bases and 0 bases, in that order; junction bases with no gene match: 10. The DNA of the CDR3 is TGTGCCAGCAGTTTAGTAGGGGGAAGGGGGCTAGCCAAAAACATTCAGTACTTC. This gives the protein CASSLVGGRGLAKNIQYF.

Regarding this clone: Sequence at one end of the junction differs from germline and may be a read error. This chain connects TRBV6-6 to TRBJ1-3, with TRBD1 as a possible D gene (6 bases). The CDR3 is 12 amino acids. Germline V CDR1 and CDR2: MNHNY, SVGAGI (reference sequence). In DNA form, the CDR3 reads TGTGCCAGCAGTTACTCCGGGGGGCTCTTCGATTTT. Protein sequence: CASSYSGGLFDF.

J is TRBJ2-7 and V is TRBV7-9; D assignment may be TRBD1 or TRBD2 (6 bases each). The CDR3 length is 15 residues. CDR1 is SEHNR, CDR2 FQNEAQ, per germline (reference sequence). Trimming left V 5 bases short and J 2 bases short, with 16 bases between. CDR3 nucleotides: TGTGCCAGCAGCGCACCCGGCGGGACAACCTACGAGCAGTACTTC. It translates to CASSAPGGTTYEQYF.

This clone was seen a few times. This chain connects TRBV19 to TRBJ2-7; D is undetermined. The germline CDR1 and CDR2 sequences are LNHDA and SQIVND (reference sequence). This CDR3 contains 15 residues. V gave up 4 bases and J gave up 3 bases, with 16 bases separating them. CDR3 in DNA: TGTGCCAGTAGTAAGCCCGGGTCGACCCGCTACGAGCAGTACTTC. Its protein is CASSKPGSTRYEQYF.

The chain is built from TRBV7-3 and TRBJ1-2; 8 bases are a match to TRBD1. With V trimmed by 1 base and J by 8 bases, 6 bases remained unmatched. The CDR3 sequence is 14 residues long. The germline V gene encodes CDR1 SGHTA and CDR2 FQGTGA. The CDR3 DNA reads as TGTGCCAGCAGCTTAAGCGGGACAGGAGAGGGCTACACCTTC. The encoded protein is CASSLSGTGEGYTF.

The rearrangement joins TRBV28 to TRBJ2-6; tentatively, D is TRBD2 (5 bases). The CDR3 covers 15 residues. Deletions cut 4 bases from V and 5 bases from J, with 12 bases between. The germline V gene has CDR1 MDHEN and CDR2 SYDVKM. CDR3 region: CASSYGSDWANVLTF. For the CDR3, the DNA is TGTGCCAGCAGTTACGGATCGGACTGGGCCAACGTCCTGACTTTC.

The chain carries TRBV9 and TRBJ2-4; D possibly corresponds to TRBD2 (5 bases). The CDR3 covers 13 residues. Trimming left V 6 bases short and J 9 bases short, with 16 bases between. The germline V gene encodes CDR1 SGDLS and CDR2 YYNGEE. The CDR3 sequence: CASTPGNRGIQYF. The CDR3 nucleotides read TGTGCCAGCACCCCGGGCAACCGGGGCATTCAGTACTTC.

V usage is TRBV30 and J usage is TRBJ2-5; D gene uncertain. V dropped 0 bases and J dropped 4 bases, with 6 bases sitting between them. Per the germline V gene, CDR1 is GTSNPN and CDR2 is SVGIG (reference sequence). The CDR3 has 12 residues. For the CDR3, the DNA is TGTGCCTGGAGTGTACGATCAGAGACCCAGTACTTC. The encoded protein is CAWSVRSETQYF.

V gene TRBV7-6 combines with J gene TRBJ2-7; TRBD2 agrees at 8 bases. Per the germline V gene, CDR1 is SGHVS and CDR2 is FNYEAQ. CDR3 length equals 16 residues. The V segment lost 4 bases and the J segment 2 bases; nucleotides outside the gene matches: 10. DNA of the CDR3: TGTGCCAGCAGCTATGGGACTAGAGCGAGCGCCTACGAGCAGTACTTC. Translated, it gives CASSYGTRASAYEQYF. The complete variable domain, with remaining parts taken from reference TRBV7-6 and TRBJ2-7, reads GAGVSQSPRYKVTKRGQDVALRCDPISGHVSLYWYRQALGQGPEFLTYFNYEAQQDKSGLPNDRFSAERPEGSISTLTIQRTEQRDSAMYRCASSYGTRASAYEQYFGPGTRLTVT.

The rearrangement links TRBV11-3 to TRBJ1-1; D perhaps matches TRBD1 (5 bases). Germline CDR1 is SGHNT and CDR2 is YENEEA. Trimming shortened V by 1 base and J by 4 bases, and 10 bases separated the two germline ends. The CDR3 is 14 amino acids. CDR3 DNA: TGTGCCAGCAGCTTAGTCGGGGCGTCCACTGAAGCTTTCTTT. Protein product: CASSLVGASTEAFF.

This clone occurred once. The chain carries TRBV25-1 and TRBJ2-1, with D maybe TRBD1 (6 bases). With 2 bases removed from V and 2 bases from J, the gap between germline ends came to 10 bases. This CDR3 has 15 residues. Germline V CDR1 and CDR2: MGHDK, SYGVNS. The CDR3 nucleotides are TGTGCCAGCAGTGAAACAGGGAGCGCCTACAATGAGCAGTTCTTC. Amino acid sequence: CASSETGSAYNEQFF.

The V call is TRBV7-2, the J call TRBJ2-1; 8 nucleotides agree with TRBD1. J was trimmed by 7 bases and V by 3 bases; bases with no gene match: 11. CDR3 length: 16 amino acids. Germline values: CDR1 SGHTA, CDR2 FQGNSA. The CDR3 protein is CASSLGTGGIFNEQFF. The CDR3 DNA reads as TGTGCCAGCAGCTTGGGGACAGGAGGGATATTTAATGAGCAGTTCTTC. The variable domain in full, with the rest retrieved from reference TRBV7-2 and TRBJ2-1, is GAGVSQSPSNKVTEKGKDVELRCDPISGHTALYWYRQSLGQGLEFLIYFQGNSAPDKSGLPSDRFSAERTGGSVSTLTIQRTQQEDSAVYLCASSLGTGGIFNEQFFGPGTRLTVL.

The gene calls are TRBV27 and TRBJ2-3; TRBD1 agrees at 9 bases. The V and J ends lost 4 bases and 1 base, in that order; junction bases with no gene match: 9. CDR1 is MNHEY and CDR2 is SMNVEV in the germline V gene (reference sequence). This CDR3 region has 17 residues. The CDR3 spells CASSSIPQGAGTDTQYF. In DNA, the CDR3 is TGTGCCAGCAGTTCTATACCACAGGGGGCTGGCACAGATACGCAGTATTTT.

The rearrangement uses TRBV7-2 and TRBJ2-7, with D possibly matching TRBD1 (5 bases). V lost 2 bases and J 2 bases, leaving 10 bases between the germline ends. The CDR3 has 14 residues. Germline CDR1 SGHTA, CDR2 FQGNSA. In DNA, the CDR3 is TGTGCCAGCAGCTTAAACGACAGAACCTACGAGCAGTACTTC. This gives the protein CASSLNDRTYEQYF. The variable domain in full, with the rest retrieved from reference TRBV7-2 and TRBJ2-7, is GAGVSQSPSNKVTEKGKDVELRCDPISGHTALYWYRQSLGQGLEFLIYFQGNSAPDKSGLPSDRFSAERTGGSVSTLTIQRTQQEDSAVYLCASSLNDRTYEQYFGPGTRLTVT.

The V and J genes are TRBV2 and TRBJ2-7; possibly TRBD1 or TRBD2 for D (5 bases each). This CDR3 region has 14 residues. Germline lookup yields CDR1 SNHLY and CDR2 FYNNEI. V was pared by 3 bases and J by 1 base, with 10 bases between. CDR3 region: CASSEGVGSYEQYF. The CDR3 coding sequence is TGTGCCAGCAGTGAGGGGGTGGGGTCCTACGAGCAGTACTTC.

In this sample, this clone turned up a few times. The V call is TRBV19, the J call TRBJ2-3; D perhaps matches TRBD2 (5 bases). CDR3 length: 15 residues. V was cut by 6 bases and J by 1 base, with 14 bases left in between. Germline V lookup: CDR1 LNHDA, CDR2 SQIVND (reference sequence). The DNA of the CDR3 is TGTGCCAGTAGGGACGGACTTTCGGGCACAGATACGCAGTATTTT. Its protein product is CASRDGLSGTDTQYF.

V and J are TRBV5-1 and TRBJ1-2; D not resolved. The CDR3 totals 13 residues. CDR1 and CDR2 from the germline V gene are SGHRS and YFSETQ. With 2 bases removed from V and 4 bases from J, the gap between germline ends came to 9 bases. The CDR3 DNA reads as TGCGCCAGCAGCTTCAATCGGGGCTATGGCTACACCTTC. Residues: CASSFNRGYGYTF.

This clone has only one observation. The rearrangement joins TRBV28 to TRBJ2-3, with 9 positions matching TRBD2. The CDR3 runs 14 residues. Germline lookup yields CDR1 MDHEN and CDR2 SYDVKM. V was clipped by 5 bases and J by 11 bases; unmatched bases: 11. The CDR3, as DNA: TGTGCCAGCAGTATTACCTTTAGCGGGAGTATGCAGTATTTT. Amino acid sequence: CASSITFSGSMQYF.

The genes are TRBV27 and TRBJ2-4; no definite D call. This CDR3 contains 16 residues. Deletions cut 2 bases from V and 0 bases from J, with 11 bases between. Germline CDR1 is MNHEY and CDR2 is SMNVEV (reference sequence). The CDR3 loop is CASSLRSFLAKNIQYF. CDR3 in DNA: TGTGCCAGCAGTTTAAGGTCTTTTCTAGCCAAAAACATTCAGTACTTC.

This chain links TRBV29-1 with TRBJ2-5; TRBD2 matches 8 bases. This CDR3 region has 12 residues. Germline-derived CDR1 and CDR2 are SQVTM and ANQGSEA. The V gene end was trimmed by 7 bases and the J gene end by 4 bases; junction bases not matched to a gene: 5. The CDR3 DNA reads TGCAGCGGCCTCGGGGGGGCAGAGACCCAGTACTTC. Protein product: CSGLGGAETQYF.